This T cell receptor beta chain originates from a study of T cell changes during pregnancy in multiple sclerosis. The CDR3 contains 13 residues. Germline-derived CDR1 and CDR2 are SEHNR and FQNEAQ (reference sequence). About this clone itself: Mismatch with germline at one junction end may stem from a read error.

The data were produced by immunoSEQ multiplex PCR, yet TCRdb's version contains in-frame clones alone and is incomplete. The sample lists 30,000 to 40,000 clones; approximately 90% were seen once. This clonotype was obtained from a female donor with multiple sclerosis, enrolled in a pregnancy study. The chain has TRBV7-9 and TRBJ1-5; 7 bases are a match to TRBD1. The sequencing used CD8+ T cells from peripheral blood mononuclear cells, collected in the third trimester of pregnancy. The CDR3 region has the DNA TGTGCCAGCAGTTCACAGGGGAATCAACCCCAGCATTTT. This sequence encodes CASSSQGNQPQHF.